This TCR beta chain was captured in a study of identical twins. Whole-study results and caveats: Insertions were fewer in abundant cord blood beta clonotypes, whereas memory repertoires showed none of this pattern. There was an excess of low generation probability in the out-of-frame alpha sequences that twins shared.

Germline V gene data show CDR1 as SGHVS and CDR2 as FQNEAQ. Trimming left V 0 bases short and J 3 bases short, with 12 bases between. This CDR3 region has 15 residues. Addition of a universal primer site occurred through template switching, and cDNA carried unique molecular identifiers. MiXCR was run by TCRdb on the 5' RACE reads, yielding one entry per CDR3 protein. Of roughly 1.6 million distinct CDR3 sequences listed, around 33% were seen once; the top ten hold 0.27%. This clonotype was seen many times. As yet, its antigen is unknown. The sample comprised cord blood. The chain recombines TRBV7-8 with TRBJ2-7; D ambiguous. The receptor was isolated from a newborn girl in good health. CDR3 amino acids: CASSLARVIGYEQYF. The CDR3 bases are TGTGCCAGCAGCTTAGCGAGAGTTATCGGCTACGAGCAGTACTTC.